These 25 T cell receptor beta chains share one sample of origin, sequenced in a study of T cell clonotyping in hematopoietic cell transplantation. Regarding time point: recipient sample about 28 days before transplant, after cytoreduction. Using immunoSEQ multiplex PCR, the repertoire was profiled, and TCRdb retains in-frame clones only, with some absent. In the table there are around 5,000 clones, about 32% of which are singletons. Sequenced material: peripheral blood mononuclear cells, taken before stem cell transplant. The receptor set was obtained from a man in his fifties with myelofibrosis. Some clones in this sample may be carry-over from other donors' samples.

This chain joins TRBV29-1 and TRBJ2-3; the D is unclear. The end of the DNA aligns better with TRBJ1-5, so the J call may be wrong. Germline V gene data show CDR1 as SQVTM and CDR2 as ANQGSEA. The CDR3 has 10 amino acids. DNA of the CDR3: TGCAGCGTTGAACCCAATACGCAGCATTTT. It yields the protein CSVEPNTQHF.

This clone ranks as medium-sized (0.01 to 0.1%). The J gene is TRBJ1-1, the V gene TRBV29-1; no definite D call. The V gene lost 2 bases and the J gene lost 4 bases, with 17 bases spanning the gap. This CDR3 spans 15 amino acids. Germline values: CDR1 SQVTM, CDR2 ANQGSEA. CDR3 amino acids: CSVESPSPDRTEAFF. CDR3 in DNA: TGCAGCGTTGAATCCCCTAGCCCAGATCGCACTGAAGCTTTCTTT.

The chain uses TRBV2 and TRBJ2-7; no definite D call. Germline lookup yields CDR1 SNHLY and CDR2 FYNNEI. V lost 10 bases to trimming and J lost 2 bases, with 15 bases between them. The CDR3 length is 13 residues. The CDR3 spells CATNPASTYEQYF. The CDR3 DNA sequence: TGTGCCACCAACCCCGCGAGTACCTACGAGCAGTACTTC.

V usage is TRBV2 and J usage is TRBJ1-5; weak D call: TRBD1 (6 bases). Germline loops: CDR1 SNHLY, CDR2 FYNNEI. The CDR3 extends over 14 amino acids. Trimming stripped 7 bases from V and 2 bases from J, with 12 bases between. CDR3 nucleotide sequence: TGTGCCAGCACCGAGGGGGTGGGCAATCAGCCCCAGCATTTT. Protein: CASTEGVGNQPQHF.

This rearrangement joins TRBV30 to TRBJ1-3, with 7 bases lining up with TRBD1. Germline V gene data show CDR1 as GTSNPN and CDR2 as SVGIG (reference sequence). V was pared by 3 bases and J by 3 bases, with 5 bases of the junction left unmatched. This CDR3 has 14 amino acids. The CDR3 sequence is CAWRTGSFGNTIYF. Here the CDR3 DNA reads TGTGCCTGGAGGACAGGGTCATTTGGAAACACCATATATTTT.

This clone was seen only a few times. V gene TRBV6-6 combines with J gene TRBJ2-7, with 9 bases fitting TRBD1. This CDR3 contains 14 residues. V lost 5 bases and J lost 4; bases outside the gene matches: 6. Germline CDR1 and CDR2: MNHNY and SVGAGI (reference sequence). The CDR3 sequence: CASSPGQGRYEQYF. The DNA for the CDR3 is TGTGCCAGCAGTCCGGGACAGGGTAGGTACGAGCAGTACTTC.

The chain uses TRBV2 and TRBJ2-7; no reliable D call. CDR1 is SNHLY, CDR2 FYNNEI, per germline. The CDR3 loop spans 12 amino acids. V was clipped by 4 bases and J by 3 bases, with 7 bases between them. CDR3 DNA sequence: TGTGCCAGCAGTGTCTGGGACTACGAGCAGTACTTC. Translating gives CASSVWDYEQYF. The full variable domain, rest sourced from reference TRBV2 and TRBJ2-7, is EPEVTQTPSHQVTQMGQEVILRCVPISNHLYFYWYRQILGQKVEFLVSFYNNEISEKSEIFDDQFSVERPDGSNFTLKIRSTKLEDSAMYFCASSVWDYEQYFGPGTRLTVT.

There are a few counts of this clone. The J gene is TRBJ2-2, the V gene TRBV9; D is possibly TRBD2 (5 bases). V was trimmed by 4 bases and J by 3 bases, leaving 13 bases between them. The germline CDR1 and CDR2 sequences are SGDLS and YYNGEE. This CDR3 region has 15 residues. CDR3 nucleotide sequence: TGTGCCAGCAGCCCAGAGGGCGGAGACACCGGGGAGCTGTTTTTT. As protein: CASSPEGGDTGELFF.

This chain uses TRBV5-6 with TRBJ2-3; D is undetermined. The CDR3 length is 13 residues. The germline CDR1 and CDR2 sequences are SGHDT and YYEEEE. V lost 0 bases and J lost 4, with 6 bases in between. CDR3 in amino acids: CASSLDVADTQYF. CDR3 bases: TGTGCCAGCAGCTTGGACGTGGCAGATACGCAGTATTTT.

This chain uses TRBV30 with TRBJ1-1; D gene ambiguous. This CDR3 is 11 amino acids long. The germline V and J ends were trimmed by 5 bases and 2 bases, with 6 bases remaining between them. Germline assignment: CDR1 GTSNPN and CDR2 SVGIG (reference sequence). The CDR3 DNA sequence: TGTGCCTGGCTATTTAACACTGAAGCTTTCTTT. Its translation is CAWLFNTEAFF.

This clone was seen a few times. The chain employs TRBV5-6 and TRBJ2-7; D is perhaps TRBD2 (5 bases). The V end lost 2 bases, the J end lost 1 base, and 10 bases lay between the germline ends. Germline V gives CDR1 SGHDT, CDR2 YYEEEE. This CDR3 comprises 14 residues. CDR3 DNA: TGTGCCAGCAGCTTTCTAGCAGATTCCTACGAGCAGTACTTC. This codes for CASSFLADSYEQYF.

The CDR3 DNA reads TGTGCCTCTACAGGAACCAACTATGGCTACACCTTC. Translated, it gives CASTGTNYGYTF. V and J are TRBV30 and TRBJ1-2, with a tentative D call TRBD1 (5 bases). The V and J ends lost 7 bases and 2 bases respectively, with 11 bases between them. The CDR3 covers 12 residues. Germline V gives CDR1 GTSNPN, CDR2 SVGIG (reference sequence).

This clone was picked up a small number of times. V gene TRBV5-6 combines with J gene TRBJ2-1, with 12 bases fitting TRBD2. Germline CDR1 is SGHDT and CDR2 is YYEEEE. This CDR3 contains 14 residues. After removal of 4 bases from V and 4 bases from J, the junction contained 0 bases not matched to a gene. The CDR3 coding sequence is TGTGCCAGCAGCGGACTAGCGGGATACAATGAGCAGTTCTTC. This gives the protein CASSGLAGYNEQFF.

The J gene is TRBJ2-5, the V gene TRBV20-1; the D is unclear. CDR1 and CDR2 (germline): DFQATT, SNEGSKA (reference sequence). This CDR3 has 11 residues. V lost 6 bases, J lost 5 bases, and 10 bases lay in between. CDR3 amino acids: CSAPHPETQYF. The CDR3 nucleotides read TGCAGTGCCCCTCATCCGGAGACCCAGTACTTC.

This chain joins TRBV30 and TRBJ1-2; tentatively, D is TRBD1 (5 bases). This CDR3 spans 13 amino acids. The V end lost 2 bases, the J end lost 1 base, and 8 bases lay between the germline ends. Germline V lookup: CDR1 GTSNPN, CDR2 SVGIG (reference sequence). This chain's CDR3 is CAWSLDSNYGYTF. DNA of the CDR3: TGTGCCTGGAGTTTAGACAGTAACTATGGCTACACCTTC.

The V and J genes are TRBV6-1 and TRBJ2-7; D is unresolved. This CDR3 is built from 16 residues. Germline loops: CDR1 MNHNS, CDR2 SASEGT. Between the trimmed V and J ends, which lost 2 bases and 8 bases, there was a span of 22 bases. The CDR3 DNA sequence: TGTGCCAGCAGTGAATATACGGCTCCCCTACTTTGGAAGCAGTACTTC. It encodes CASSEYTAPLLWKQYF.

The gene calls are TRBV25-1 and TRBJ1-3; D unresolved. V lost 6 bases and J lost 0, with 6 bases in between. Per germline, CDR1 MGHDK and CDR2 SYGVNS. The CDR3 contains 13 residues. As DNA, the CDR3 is TGTGCCAGCAGGTCGGCCTCTGGAAACACCATATATTTT. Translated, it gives CASRSASGNTIYF.

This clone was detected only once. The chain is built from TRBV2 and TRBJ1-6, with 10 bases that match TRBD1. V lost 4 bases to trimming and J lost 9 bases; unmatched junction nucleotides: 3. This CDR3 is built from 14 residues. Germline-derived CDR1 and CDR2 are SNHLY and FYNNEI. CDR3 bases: TGTGCCAGCAGTGGACAGGGGGCACCTTCACCCCTCCACTTT. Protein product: CASSGQGAPSPLHF.

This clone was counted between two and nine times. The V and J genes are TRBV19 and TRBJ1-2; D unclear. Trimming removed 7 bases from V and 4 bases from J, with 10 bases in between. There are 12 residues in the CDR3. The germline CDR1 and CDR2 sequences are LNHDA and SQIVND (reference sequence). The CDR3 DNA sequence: TGTGCCAGTACCTCGAACCCCTATGGCTACACCTTC. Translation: CASTSNPYGYTF.

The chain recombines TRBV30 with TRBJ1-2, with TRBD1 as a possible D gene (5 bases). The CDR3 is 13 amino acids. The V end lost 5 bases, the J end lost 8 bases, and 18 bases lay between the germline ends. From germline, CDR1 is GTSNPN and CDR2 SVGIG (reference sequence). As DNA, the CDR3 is TGTGCCTGGGCGCGAGGGGACTATGTAGGCTACACCTTC. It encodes CAWARGDYVGYTF.

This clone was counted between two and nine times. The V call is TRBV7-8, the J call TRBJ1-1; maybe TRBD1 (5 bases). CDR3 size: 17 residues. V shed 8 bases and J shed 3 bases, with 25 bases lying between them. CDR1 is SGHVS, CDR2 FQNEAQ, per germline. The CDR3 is CASSISPQGGQDTEAFF. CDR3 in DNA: TGTGCCAGCTCAATCAGCCCCCAGGGTGGCCAAGACACTGAAGCTTTCTTT.

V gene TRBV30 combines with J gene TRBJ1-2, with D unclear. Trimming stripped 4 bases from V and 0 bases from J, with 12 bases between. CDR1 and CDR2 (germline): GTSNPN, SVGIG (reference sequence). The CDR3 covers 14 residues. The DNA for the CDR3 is TGTGCCTGGACACCCTCAGATTCTAACTATGGCTACACCTTC. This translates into CAWTPSDSNYGYTF. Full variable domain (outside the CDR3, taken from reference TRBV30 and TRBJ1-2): SQTIHQWPATLVQPVGSPLSLECTVEGTSNPNLYWYRQAAGRGLQLLFYSVGIGQISSEVPQNLSASRPQDRQFILSSKKLLLSDSGFYLCAWTPSDSNYGYTFGSGTRLTVV.

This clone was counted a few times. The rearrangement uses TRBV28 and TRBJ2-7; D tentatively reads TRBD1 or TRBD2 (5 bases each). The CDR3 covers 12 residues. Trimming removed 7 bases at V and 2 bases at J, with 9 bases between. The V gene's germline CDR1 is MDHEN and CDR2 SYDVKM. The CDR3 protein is CASTREPYEQYF. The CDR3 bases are TGTGCCAGCACCAGGGAGCCCTACGAGCAGTACTTC.

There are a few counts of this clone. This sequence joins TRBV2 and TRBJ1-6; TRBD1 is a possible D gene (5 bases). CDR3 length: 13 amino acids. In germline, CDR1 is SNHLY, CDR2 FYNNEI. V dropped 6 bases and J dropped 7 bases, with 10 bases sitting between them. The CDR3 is CASRTTANSPLHF. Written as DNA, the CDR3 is TGTGCCAGCAGAACGACAGCCAATTCACCCCTCCACTTT.

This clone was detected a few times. The CDR3 loop is CAWSAYRESYGYTF. The CDR3 DNA reads TGTGCCTGGAGCGCCTACAGGGAGAGCTATGGCTACACCTTC. V is TRBV30 and J is TRBJ1-2, with D possibly being TRBD1 (6 bases). CDR1 is GTSNPN, CDR2 SVGIG, per germline (reference sequence). V shed 3 bases and J shed 4 bases, with 15 bases lying between them. The CDR3 spans 14 residues. Based on the CDR3 plus reference TRBV30 and TRBJ1-2, the full variable domain is SQTIHQWPATLVQPVGSPLSLECTVEGTSNPNLYWYRQAAGRGLQLLFYSVGIGQISSEVPQNLSASRPQDRQFILSSKKLLLSDSGFYLCAWSAYRESYGYTFGSGTRLTVV.